One sample yielded the 27 T cell receptor beta chains listed below, sequenced in a study of cytomegalovirus exposure and HLA in healthy donors. PCR employed 60 Vbeta and 13 Jbeta primers. Sequencing was performed with immunoSEQ multiplex PCR; in TCRdb, only in-frame clones are kept and a portion is missing. This table has under 200,000 clones, approximately 80% appearing once. What was sequenced was PBMCs. The origin of the receptors is a man aged 25 to 45 in good health and CMV-seronegative.

This chain uses TRBV6-5 with TRBJ1-2; 7 positions agree with TRBD1. Germline CDR1 and CDR2: MNHEY and SVGAGI. After removal of 2 bases from V and 4 bases from J, the junction contained 7 bases not matched to a gene. CDR3 length equals 15 residues. CDR3 amino acids: CASSYGGTVIYGYTF. The CDR3 DNA reads TGTGCCAGCAGTTACGGGGGGACAGTCATCTATGGCTACACCTTC.

The chain has TRBV15 and TRBJ1-2, with D perhaps matching TRBD1 (5 bases). V was clipped by 3 bases and J by 7 bases, with 15 bases between them. CDR3 size: 14 residues. Germline values: CDR1 LNHNV, CDR2 YYDKDF (reference sequence). The CDR3 coding sequence is TGTGCCACCAGCAGGGCCCGTCCGGGGGGTGGCTACACCTTC. This gives the protein CATSRARPGGGYTF. Full variable domain (remainder filled in from reference TRBV15 and TRBJ1-2): DAMVIQNPRYQVTQFGKPVTLSCSQTLNHNVMYWYQQKSSQAPKLLFHYYDKDFNNEADTPDNFQSRRPNTSFCFLDIRSPGLGDTAMYLCATSRARPGGGYTFGSGTRLTVV.

The chain employs TRBV6-5 and TRBJ2-7; TRBD1 agrees at 9 bases. The CDR3 runs 14 residues. The germline gives CDR1 MNHEY, CDR2 SVGAGI. The junction had 3 bases not matched to a gene; V was cut back by 4 bases and J by 2 bases. For the CDR3, the DNA is TGTGCCAGCAGTTGGGGACAGGGTGCCTACGAGCAGTACTTC. Its protein is CASSWGQGAYEQYF.

This chain connects TRBV6-5 to TRBJ1-4; D might be TRBD1 (5 bases). CDR3 size: 15 residues. CDR1 MNHEY and CDR2 SVGAGI come from the germline V gene. V shed 2 bases and J shed 8 bases, with 15 bases lying between them. The CDR3 bases are TGTGCCAGCAGTTACGATCAGGGTTTAGCCGAAAAACTGTTTTTT. Translation: CASSYDQGLAEKLFF.

This chain uses TRBV18 with TRBJ1-2; D gene uncertain. Germline V gives CDR1 KGHSH, CDR2 LQKENI. With 1 base removed from V and 1 base from J, the gap between germline ends came to 16 bases. The CDR3 sequence is 17 residues long. The CDR3 bases are TGTGCCAGCTCACCACTGCCTGTTGGTGCGGATAACTATGGCTACACCTTC. Translated: CASSPLPVGADNYGYTF.

This sequence joins TRBV6-6 and TRBJ2-7; TRBD2 might be the D (6 bases). The ends were cut back, 6 bases at V and 6 bases at J, with 18 bases in the middle. Germline loops: CDR1 MNHNY, CDR2 SVGAGI (reference sequence). This CDR3 is 14 amino acids long. CDR3 protein: CASSPKTSRGEQYF. The CDR3 bases are TGTGCCAGCAGCCCAAAGACTAGTCGCGGCGAGCAGTACTTC.

The rearrangement joins TRBV11-2 to TRBJ2-1, with 9 nucleotides matching TRBD2. Trimming removed 3 bases from V and 6 bases from J; junction bases left unmatched: 3. Germline V gene data show CDR1 as SGHAT and CDR2 as FQNNGV. This CDR3 comprises 14 residues. For the CDR3, the DNA is TGTGCCAGCAGCTTGAAGCGGGAGGTCAATGAGCAGTTCTTC. This sequence encodes CASSLKREVNEQFF.

The J gene is TRBJ1-1, the V gene TRBV18, with 7 positions matching TRBD1. The CDR3 sequence is 16 residues long. CDR1 and CDR2 (germline): KGHSH, LQKENI. Trimming at V came to 5 bases and at J to 1 base, leaving 10 bases not matched to a gene. The CDR3 DNA sequence: TGTGCCAGCTCATACAACCTCGGACAGGCGAACACTGAAGCTTTCTTT. Translated, it gives CASSYNLGQANTEAFF.

The V call is TRBV7-2, the J call TRBJ2-2, with 12 nucleotides matching TRBD2. V was clipped by 4 bases and J by 4 bases; unmatched bases: 1. CDR3 length: 15 amino acids. Germline CDR1 reads SGHTA; CDR2 reads FQGNSA. The DNA of the CDR3 is TGTGCCAGCAGCTGGACTAGCGGGGCCACCGGGGAGCTGTTTTTT. Amino acids: CASSWTSGATGELFF.

The chain employs TRBV18 and TRBJ2-7; D is possibly TRBD2 (6 bases). The CDR3 length is 14 residues. V was pared by 2 bases and J by 2 bases, with 10 bases between. Germline V lookup: CDR1 KGHSH, CDR2 LQKENI. CDR3 loop: CASSPGGPAYEQYF. For the CDR3, the DNA is TGTGCCAGCTCACCAGGAGGGCCTGCCTACGAGCAGTACTTC.

This clone was observed a few times. Here the CDR3 reads CASSFPSGTGRETQYF. CDR3 bases: TGTGCCAGCAGCTTCCCTAGCGGAACGGGGCGGGAGACCCAGTACTTC. The V and J genes are TRBV7-2 and TRBJ2-5; 7 bases match TRBD2. The CDR3 covers 16 residues. The germline V gene has CDR1 SGHTA and CDR2 FQGNSA. V gave up 3 bases and J gave up 5 bases; unmatched junction bases: 12.

This chain links TRBV29-1 with TRBJ2-7, with 7 positions matching TRBD1. The CDR3 length is 13 residues. Germline V CDR1 and CDR2: SQVTM, ANQGSEA. Trimming removed 3 bases from V and 0 bases from J; junction bases left unmatched: 2. DNA of the CDR3: TGCAGCGTTGAGACAGGGAGCTCCTACGAGCAGTACTTC. Encoded protein: CSVETGSSYEQYF.

The rearrangement links TRBV28 to TRBJ2-7; TRBD1 matches 9 bases. Germline V gene data show CDR1 as MDHEN and CDR2 as SYDVKM. This CDR3 is built from 15 residues. J lost 1 base, V lost 5 bases, and 6 bases had no gene match. CDR3 amino acids: CASSIDRGESYEQYF. As DNA, the CDR3 is TGTGCCAGCAGTATCGACAGGGGGGAGTCCTACGAGCAGTACTTC.

The chain carries TRBV28 and TRBJ1-4, with TRBD1 matching 11 bases. CDR3 length equals 15 residues. Germline V gene data show CDR1 as MDHEN and CDR2 as SYDVKM. Trimming at V came to 5 bases and at J to 6 bases, leaving 5 bases not matched to a gene. The CDR3 spells CASSQMGQGDEKLFF. The DNA of the CDR3 is TGTGCCAGCAGTCAAATGGGACAGGGGGATGAAAAACTGTTTTTT.

The chain carries TRBV10-3 and TRBJ2-3, with D possibly being TRBD1 (5 bases). The CDR3 has 16 residues. CDR1 ENHRY and CDR2 SYGVKD come from the germline V gene. The germline V and J ends were trimmed by 6 bases and 2 bases, with 18 bases remaining between them. CDR3 nucleotide sequence: TGTGCCATCAGCCCCCAAGGGGCTTCGAACACAGATACGCAGTATTTT. It yields the protein CAISPQGASNTDTQYF.

V usage is TRBV19 and J usage is TRBJ1-5; D gene unclear. The germline gives CDR1 LNHDA, CDR2 SQIVND (reference sequence). With 10 bases removed from V and 3 bases from J, the gap between germline ends came to 13 bases. The CDR3 has 13 amino acids. The CDR3 loop is CATSRGSNQPQHF. The CDR3 DNA is TGTGCCACCTCCCGGGGTTCCAATCAGCCCCAGCATTTT.

This chain joins TRBV4-3 and TRBJ2-1; D is uncertain. CDR1 and CDR2 (germline): LGHNA, YSLEER. This CDR3 contains 11 residues. V gave up 1 base and J gave up 7 bases, with 2 bases separating them. CDR3 nucleotides: TGCGCCAGCAGCCAAGCGAATGAGCAGTTCTTC. It is translated as CASSQANEQFF.

The rearrangement links TRBV7-2 to TRBJ1-4; TRBD1 might be the D (5 bases). Germline V gene sequence: CDR1 SGHTA, CDR2 FQGNSA. The CDR3 runs 15 residues. The V gene lost 3 bases and the J gene lost 3 bases, with 11 bases spanning the gap. In DNA form, the CDR3 reads TGTGCCAGCAGCTTTATGGGGGGACCTAATGAAAAACTGTTTTTT. Translation gives CASSFMGGPNEKLFF.

This clone is a singleton in its sample. The chain is built from TRBV2 and TRBJ2-1; D possibly corresponds to TRBD1 (5 bases). Trimming shortened V by 3 bases and J by 0 bases, and 6 bases separated the two germline ends. Germline V gene data show CDR1 as SNHLY and CDR2 as FYNNEI. The length of the CDR3 is 14 residues. The CDR3 region has the DNA TGTGCCAGCAGTGACAGGGTCTCCTACAATGAGCAGTTCTTC. This gives the protein CASSDRVSYNEQFF.

The V gene is TRBV28, the J gene TRBJ1-1; 10 nucleotides line up with TRBD1. The CDR3 totals 16 residues. Per germline, CDR1 MDHEN and CDR2 SYDVKM. The trim removed 4 bases at V and 3 bases at J, leaving 8 bases unmatched. The CDR3 region has the DNA TGTGCCAGCAGTTCGGGAGCGGGACAGGGGCACACTGAAGCTTTCTTT. Translating it yields CASSSGAGQGHTEAFF. The whole variable domain, filled in from reference TRBV28 and TRBJ1-1, reads DVKVTQSSRYLVKRTGEKVFLECVQDMDHENMFWYRQDPGLGLRLIYFSYDVKMKEKGDIPEGYSVSREKKERFSLILESASTNQTSMYLCASSSGAGQGHTEAFFGQGTRLTVV.

About this clone: Other nucleotide sequences from this sample produce the same CDR3. The J gene is TRBJ2-7, the V gene TRBV5-6, with 9 positions matching TRBD1. The length of the CDR3 is 13 residues. The V gene's germline CDR1 is SGHDT and CDR2 YYEEEE. Trimming at V came to 5 bases and at J to 2 bases, leaving 2 bases not matched to a gene. The CDR3: CASSWDRAYEQYF. Written as DNA, the CDR3 is TGTGCCAGCAGTTGGGACAGGGCCTACGAGCAGTACTTC.

Only a few counts were recorded for this clone. The V call is TRBV4-1, the J call TRBJ2-5; 7 bases map to TRBD1. V was clipped by 4 bases and J by 5 bases; unmatched bases: 10. Germline V lookup: CDR1 MGHRA, CDR2 YSYEKL. The CDR3 loop spans 15 amino acids. In nucleotides, the CDR3 is TGCGCCAGCAGCCGGGACAGTTCGAACGGGGAGACCCAGTACTTC. It codes for CASSRDSSNGETQYF.

V usage is TRBV5-1 and J usage is TRBJ1-2; 11 bases match TRBD1. CDR3 length: 17 amino acids. The ends lost 4 bases at V and 0 bases at J; junction bases unmatched: 8. Germline V gene sequence: CDR1 SGHRS, CDR2 YFSETQ. This CDR3 reads CASSRGGQGAANYGYTF. The DNA of the CDR3 is TGCGCCAGCAGCCGGGGTGGACAGGGGGCAGCTAACTATGGCTACACCTTC. The whole variable domain, filled in from reference TRBV5-1 and TRBJ1-2, reads KAGVTQTPRYLIKTRGQQVTLSCSPISGHRSVSWYQQTPGQGLQFLFEYFSETQRNKGNFPGRFSGRQFSNSRSEMNVSTLELGDSALYLCASSRGGQGAANYGYTFGSGTRLTVV.

This chain joins TRBV30 and TRBJ2-7; 9 bases are shared with TRBD1. V lost 5 bases, J lost 4 bases, and 9 bases stayed unmatched. Germline V gene data show CDR1 as GTSNPN and CDR2 as SVGIG (reference sequence). The CDR3 contains 14 residues. CDR3 in DNA: TGTGCCTGGGACCTGACAGGGGGGGGATACGAGCAGTACTTC. This codes for CAWDLTGGGYEQYF.

In its sample, this clone was seen a few times. The chain couples TRBV5-6 to TRBJ2-7; TRBD2 aligns across 11 bases. CDR1 is SGHDT, CDR2 YYEEEE, per germline. The CDR3 consists of 15 residues. Unmatched junction bases numbered 4, after V lost 5 bases and J lost 0 bases. Written as DNA, the CDR3 is TGTGCCAGCAGTTCTACTAGCGGGAGCTCCTACGAGCAGTACTTC. The encoded protein is CASSSTSGSSYEQYF.

This clone was observed a single time. The rearrangement joins TRBV5-1 to TRBJ2-1, with 11 bases fitting TRBD2. Germline CDR1 reads SGHRS; CDR2 reads YFSETQ. With V trimmed by 4 bases and J by 7 bases, 10 bases remained unmatched. The CDR3 is 16 residues long. The CDR3 bases are TGCGCCAGCAGCCGGGGACTAGCGGAAGGGGGGAATGAGCAGTTCTTC. Its protein product is CASSRGLAEGGNEQFF.

The rearrangement links TRBV6-6 to TRBJ1-2; 9 bases line up with TRBD1. Germline CDR1 reads MNHNY; CDR2 reads SVGAGI (reference sequence). The CDR3 sequence is 15 residues long. J gave up 4 bases and V 4 bases, and 7 bases lay outside the gene matches. In DNA form, the CDR3 reads TGTGCCAGCAGTTCTCCGGACAGGGGCGGCTATGGCTACACCTTC. Translated, it gives CASSSPDRGGYGYTF.